Below are 30 T cell receptor beta chains sequenced from a single sample in a study of blood T cell repertoires in COVID-19. Sequencing used immunoSEQ multiplex PCR; TCRdb keeps in-frame clones, though not all of them. The sample holds just over 300,000 clones, nearly 90% seen once. Sequencing was carried out using peripheral blood. The receptor set was obtained from a young woman with COVID-19, enrolled during active disease.

The genes are TRBV6-5 and TRBJ2-2; no clear D. The V gene lost 7 bases and the J gene lost 4 bases, with 10 bases spanning the gap. The CDR3 runs to 13 residues. Germline assignment: CDR1 MNHEY and CDR2 SVGAGI. CDR3 sequence (DNA): TGTGCCAGCATACCAGGTTTCACCGGGGAGCTGTTTTTT. It encodes CASIPGFTGELFF.

This chain joins TRBV6-2 or TRBV6-3 and TRBJ2-5; no reliable D call. V was trimmed by 0 bases and J by 5 bases, leaving 4 bases between them. The CDR3 spans 12 residues. The germline gives CDR1 MNHEY, CDR2 SVGEGT. In nucleotides, the CDR3 is TGTGCCAGCAGTTACTCCGGGGAGACCCAGTACTTC. Protein sequence: CASSYSGETQYF.

The CDR3 nucleotides read TGTGCCATCAGTTCGGACAGGGGGGTCACTGAAGCTTTCTTT. Protein: CAISSDRGVTEAFF. The rearrangement joins TRBV10-3 to TRBJ1-1; 10 nucleotides match TRBD1. The V segment lost 5 bases and the J segment 4 bases; nucleotides outside the gene matches: 4. CDR1 and CDR2 from the germline V gene are ENHRY and SYGVKD. This CDR3 region has 14 residues.

The chain recombines TRBV21-1 with TRBJ2-7; TRBD1, the table's D call, lacks a check against the DNA. TRBV21-1 is an annotated pseudogene. There are 14 residues in the CDR3. In nucleotides, the CDR3 is TGTGCCAGCAGCACTGAACAGGGTTCCTACGAGCAGTACGTC. It specifies CASSTEQGSYEQYV.

The chain links TRBV5-1 to TRBJ2-3; tentatively, D is TRBD2 (5 bases). Trimming took 4 bases from V and 2 from J, leaving 8 bases between them. CDR1 SGHRS and CDR2 YFSETQ come from the germline V gene. The CDR3 runs 13 residues. The chain's CDR3 is CASSPLVTDTQYF. CDR3 coding DNA: TGCGCCAGCAGCCCACTAGTCACAGATACGCAGTATTTT.

V and J are TRBV5-1 and TRBJ2-3, with D possibly matching TRBD2 (5 bases). This CDR3 has 14 amino acids. CDR1 SGHRS and CDR2 YFSETQ come from the germline V gene. The V end was cut by 2 bases, the J end by 1 base, with 8 bases between. The CDR3 nucleotides read TGCGCCAGCAGCTTCCGGCGGGGCACAGATACGCAGTATTTT. Its translation is CASSFRRGTDTQYF.

The chain has TRBV7-9 and TRBJ1-2, with unresolved D. The germline V and J ends were trimmed by 5 bases and 3 bases, with 4 bases remaining between them. This CDR3 has 11 amino acids. Germline values: CDR1 SEHNR, CDR2 FQNEAQ (reference sequence). The CDR3 DNA reads TGTGCCAGCAGCCCATACTATGGCTACACCTTC. This codes for CASSPYYGYTF.

This clone was counted a single time. This chain links TRBV11-2 with TRBJ2-3; D perhaps matches TRBD1 (6 bases). Per germline, CDR1 SGHAT and CDR2 FQNNGV. The CDR3 loop spans 13 amino acids. With 1 base removed from V and 6 bases from J, the gap between germline ends came to 8 bases. This CDR3 reads CASSLGQADTQYF. CDR3 in DNA: TGTGCCAGCAGCTTAGGACAGGCGGATACGCAGTATTTT.

V is TRBV20-1 and J is TRBJ1-2; the match to TRBD1 covers 11 bases. Germline trimming cut 3 bases from V and 5 bases from J; bases unmatched to any gene: 14. The CDR3 runs to 17 residues. Germline values: CDR1 DFQATT, CDR2 SNEGSKA (reference sequence). The CDR3 loop reads CSASYNRAGTGGYGYTF. CDR3 coding DNA: TGCAGTGCTAGTTATAATAGAGCCGGGACAGGGGGGTATGGCTACACCTTC.

The chain joins TRBV27 to TRBJ2-1; D is uncertain. This CDR3 comprises 15 residues. Germline values: CDR1 MNHEY, CDR2 SMNVEV (reference sequence). The germline V and J ends were trimmed by 1 base and 0 bases, with 7 bases remaining between them. The CDR3 DNA reads as TGTGCCAGCAGTTTATGGCCAAGCTCCTACAATGAGCAGTTCTTC. Protein product: CASSLWPSSYNEQFF.

This clone was found once. This chain links TRBV6-5 with TRBJ1-5; weak D call: TRBD1 (6 bases). V was trimmed by 8 bases and J by 7 bases, leaving 15 bases between them. Germline V gene lookup returns CDR1 MNHEY and CDR2 SVGAGI. The CDR3 length is 13 residues. The CDR3 nucleotides are TGTGCCAGCTCAAGGGGGTCATTGCAGCCCCAGCATTTT. Translated, it gives CASSRGSLQPQHF.

The chain carries TRBV30 and TRBJ1-2; D unclear. The CDR3 spans 11 residues. Trimming stripped 0 bases from V and 6 bases from J, with 5 bases between. Germline CDR1 is GTSNPN and CDR2 is SVGIG (reference sequence). This CDR3 reads CAWSVLDGYTF. In nucleotides, the CDR3 is TGTGCCTGGAGTGTACTGGATGGCTACACCTTC.

J is TRBJ2-5 and V is TRBV5-1, with a tentative D call TRBD1 (6 bases). The CDR3 extends over 14 amino acids. Germline lookup yields CDR1 SGHRS and CDR2 YFSETQ. Between the trimmed V and J ends, which lost 4 bases and 5 bases, there was a span of 15 bases. DNA for the CDR3: TGCGCCAGCAGCGCGGACAGAATGGAGGAGACCCAGTACTTC. Translated: CASSADRMEETQYF.

This chain connects TRBV7-9 to TRBJ2-1, with 11 bases fitting TRBD2. The germline V gene encodes CDR1 SEHNR and CDR2 FQNEAQ (reference sequence). The CDR3 sequence is 17 residues long. V shed 5 bases, J shed 2 bases, and the junction held 8 bases outside the gene matches. CDR3 coding DNA: TGTGCCAGCAGCCTGGTGACTAGCGGGGTTCCCTACAATGAGCAGTTCTTC. Protein sequence: CASSLVTSGVPYNEQFF.

J is TRBJ1-1 and V is TRBV9; 12 bases are shared with TRBD1. Germline lookup yields CDR1 SGDLS and CDR2 YYNGEE. After removal of 5 bases from V and 4 bases from J, the junction contained 9 bases not matched to a gene. The CDR3 consists of 16 residues. Written as DNA, the CDR3 is TGTGCCAGCAGTGCCCCGGGACAGGGGGCGGGCACTGAAGCTTTCTTT. Translated, it gives CASSAPGQGAGTEAFF. Full variable domain (missing parts from reference TRBV9 and TRBJ1-1): DSGVTQTPKHLITATGQRVTLRCSPRSGDLSVYWYQQSLDQGLQFLIQYYNGEERAKGNILERFSAQQFPDLHSELNLSSLELGDSALYFCASSAPGQGAGTEAFFGQGTRLTVV.

This clone was recorded once. CDR3: CASSETRLFSAEQYF. DNA for the CDR3: TGTGCCAGCAGTGAAACGAGACTCTTCAGCGCCGAGCAGTACTTC. The chain employs TRBV2 and TRBJ2-7; D is uncertain. From germline, CDR1 is SNHLY and CDR2 FYNNEI. The length of the CDR3 is 15 residues. Deletions cut 2 bases from V and 6 bases from J, with 17 bases between. The entire variable domain, with the rest obtained from reference TRBV2 and TRBJ2-7, is as follows: EPEVTQTPSHQVTQMGQEVILRCVPISNHLYFYWYRQILGQKVEFLVSFYNNEISEKSEIFDDQFSVERPDGSNFTLKIRSTKLEDSAMYFCASSETRLFSAEQYFGPGTRLTVT.

A word on this clone: This specimen includes other DNA sequences encoding the same CDR3. This chain connects TRBV7-9 to TRBJ1-2, with 10 bases matching TRBD1. The V segment lost 1 base and the J segment 5 bases; nucleotides outside the gene matches: 1. The CDR3 extends over 14 amino acids. Germline V gene data show CDR1 as SEHNR and CDR2 as FQNEAQ (reference sequence). The CDR3 DNA reads as TGTGCCAGCAGCTTAGGGGGACAGGGGTATGGCTACACCTTC. It translates to CASSLGGQGYGYTF. Drawing the rest from reference TRBV7-9 and TRBJ1-2, the complete variable domain is DTGVSQNPRHKITKRGQNVTFRCDPISEHNRLYWYRQTLGQGPEFLTYFQNEAQLEKSRLLSDRFSAERPKGSFSTLEIQRTEQGDSAMYLCASSLGGQGYGYTFGSGTRLTVV.

The genes are TRBV10-3 and TRBJ1-2, with TRBD1 matching over 10 bases. After removal of 3 bases from V and 0 bases from J, the junction contained 7 bases not matched to a gene. The CDR3 totals 17 residues. Looked up from germline, CDR1 is ENHRY and CDR2 is SYGVKD. The CDR3 loop reads CAISEGQGGRTNYGYTF. The CDR3, as DNA: TGTGCCATCAGTGAAGGACAGGGGGGCAGAACTAACTATGGCTACACCTTC.

This chain joins TRBV5-5 and TRBJ1-2, with TRBD1 identical over 8 bases. The CDR3 spans 14 residues. The V gene's germline CDR1 is SGHKS and CDR2 YYEKEE (reference sequence). The junction had 8 bases not matched to a gene; V was cut back by 2 bases and J by 8 bases. CDR3 coding DNA: TGTGCCAGCAGCTTTGTACAGGGGGTTGAAGGCTACACCTTC. Amino acid sequence: CASSFVQGVEGYTF.

This chain uses TRBV12-5 with TRBJ1-5; 8 bases line up with TRBD1. This CDR3 is built from 15 residues. The J segment lost 6 bases and the V segment lost 1 base, leaving 5 bases of the junction unmatched. The germline CDR1 and CDR2 sequences are LGHNT and FRNRAP. As DNA, the CDR3 is TGTGCTAGTGGTTTGGGACAGGGGTCTGGTCAGCCCCAGCATTTT. It yields the protein CASGLGQGSGQPQHF.

With respect to this clone: The same CDR3 also results from other DNA sequences found in this sample. As DNA, the CDR3 is TGTGCCAGCAGGCCCGACAGGGCCTCTGGAAACACCATATATTTT. This sequence encodes CASRPDRASGNTIYF. The chain is built from TRBV2 and TRBJ1-3; TRBD1 aligns across 7 bases. The germline V gene has CDR1 SNHLY and CDR2 FYNNEI. This CDR3 is built from 15 residues. Trimming removed 6 bases from V and 0 bases from J; junction bases left unmatched: 5. The whole variable domain, remainder taken from reference TRBV2 and TRBJ1-3, is EPEVTQTPSHQVTQMGQEVILRCVPISNHLYFYWYRQILGQKVEFLVSFYNNEISEKSEIFDDQFSVERPDGSNFTLKIRSTKLEDSAMYFCASRPDRASGNTIYFGEGSWLTVV.

The V and J genes are TRBV5-8 and TRBJ2-1; D is unclear. Germline V gives CDR1 SGHTS, CDR2 YDEGEE. Trimming took off 4 bases at V and 0 bases at J, with 11 bases between the two ends. CDR3 length equals 15 residues. This chain's CDR3 is CASSLNTNSYNEQFF. In nucleotides, the CDR3 is TGTGCCAGCAGCCTCAACACCAACTCCTACAATGAGCAGTTCTTC.

The table lists this clone with a few counts. The chain couples TRBV9 to TRBJ2-1, with D tentatively TRBD1 (7 bases). The length of the CDR3 is 15 residues. Germline V gives CDR1 SGDLS, CDR2 YYNGEE. V was cut by 3 bases and J by 4 bases, with 14 bases left in between. The CDR3 loop is CASSGHRGGYNEQFF. The CDR3 DNA follows: TGTGCCAGCAGCGGACACAGGGGAGGATACAATGAGCAGTTCTTC.

The chain links TRBV5-1 to TRBJ1-1; D possibly corresponds to TRBD1 (5 bases). Trimming removed 3 bases at V and 1 base at J, with 7 bases between. The germline gives CDR1 SGHRS, CDR2 YFSETQ. CDR3 size: 13 residues. The CDR3 loop is CASSWRGNTEAFF. In DNA form, the CDR3 reads TGCGCCAGCAGCTGGAGGGGGAACACTGAAGCTTTCTTT.

The chain is built from TRBV6-1 and TRBJ1-2; 7 bases are shared with TRBD1. The CDR3 is 14 amino acids. Germline V gene lookup returns CDR1 MNHNS and CDR2 SASEGT. The junction had 6 bases not matched to a gene; V was cut back by 3 bases and J by 5 bases. The CDR3 DNA sequence: TGTGCCAGCAGTGAGCCAGGGGGTTATTATGGCTACACCTTC. It specifies CASSEPGGYYGYTF.

V usage is TRBV19 and J usage is TRBJ2-5; D remains ambiguous. Trimming cost V 2 bases and J 2 bases, with 6 bases left between them. CDR3 size: 13 residues. Looked up from germline, CDR1 is LNHDA and CDR2 is SQIVND (reference sequence). The CDR3 DNA sequence: TGTGCCAGTAGTATATCTCCGCAAGAGACCCAGTACTTC. It translates to CASSISPQETQYF.

The chain uses TRBV19 and TRBJ2-7; TRBD1 aligns across 12 bases. The V segment lost 6 bases and the J segment 4 bases; nucleotides outside the gene matches: 4. CDR3 length equals 14 residues. The germline V gene encodes CDR1 LNHDA and CDR2 SQIVND (reference sequence). CDR3 sequence (DNA): TGTGCCAGTAGCCGGGACAGGGGGCGGTACGAGCAGTACTTC. It codes for CASSRDRGRYEQYF.

This chain connects TRBV12-5 to TRBJ2-7; 11 nucleotides line up with TRBD2. CDR1 and CDR2 (germline): LGHNT, FRNRAP. The CDR3 loop spans 16 amino acids. Trimming removed 0 bases from V and 5 bases from J; junction bases left unmatched: 6. CDR3 DNA: TGTGCTAGTGGTTTGGTCGTTAGCGGGGGGGCCAACGAGCAGTACTTC. It yields the protein CASGLVVSGGANEQYF.

This clone was detected once. The genes are TRBV6-5 and TRBJ1-2, with 10 bases aligning to TRBD1. V shed 7 bases, J shed 3 bases, and the junction held 8 bases outside the gene matches. This CDR3 is 15 amino acids long. Germline V lookup: CDR1 MNHEY, CDR2 SVGAGI. The DNA for the CDR3 is TGTGCCAGCAACCCCCGGACAGGGGGGGACTATGGCTACACCTTC. This gives the protein CASNPRTGGDYGYTF.

This chain connects TRBV5-1 to TRBJ1-1; 9 nucleotides match TRBD1. Germline CDR1 and CDR2: SGHRS and YFSETQ. V lost 1 base, J lost 3 bases, and 16 bases stayed unmatched. The CDR3 sequence is 19 residues long. CDR3 residues: CASSLYRGRGALRDTEAFF. CDR3 nucleotide sequence: TGCGCCAGCAGCTTGTACAGGGGGCGCGGGGCCTTGAGGGACACTGAAGCTTTCTTT.